One sample yielded the 15 T cell receptor beta chains listed below, sequenced in a study of shared clonotypes between healthy human individuals. The repertoire was sequenced with immunoSEQ multiplex PCR; TCRdb's copy has only in-frame clones and lacks some. The table lists more than 2 million clones, around 95% of them singletons, with over 1.5% in the top ten. Only CD45RO-negative cells positively selected for CCR7 counted as naive CD8 cells, so terminally differentiated effector memory CD45RA+ cells were excluded. The specimen was naive CD8+ T cells from PBMCs. The receptor source for this set is a man aged 18 to 29 in good health. Some clones in this sample may be carry-over from other donors' samples.

The J gene is TRBJ2-3, the V gene TRBV4-3, with 10 positions matching TRBD1. The CDR3 contains 16 residues. Germline values: CDR1 LGHNA, CDR2 YSLEER. V lost 8 bases to trimming and J lost 2 bases; unmatched junction nucleotides: 10. The CDR3 DNA follows: TGCGCCAGCGGACTAAGCGGGACAGGGGACACAGATACGCAGTATTTT. As protein: CASGLSGTGDTDTQYF.

Regarding this clone: The same CDR3 is also encoded by other DNA sequences in this sample. CDR3 coding DNA: TGTGCCAGCAGCTTAGTTATAACTGAAGCTTTCTTT. Its protein is CASSLVITEAFF. The chain joins TRBV7-9 to TRBJ1-1; D gene unclear. The CDR3 runs 12 residues. Germline CDR1 SEHNR, CDR2 FQNEAQ (reference sequence). Between the trimmed V and J ends, which lost 1 base and 5 bases, there was a span of 5 bases.

The J gene is TRBJ2-7, the V gene TRBV28; TRBD2 matches at 7 bases. This CDR3 region has 14 residues. J was trimmed by 4 bases and V by 3 bases; bases with no gene match: 6. Germline CDR1 reads MDHEN; CDR2 reads SYDVKM. The CDR3 loop is CASSFRGRDYEQYF. CDR3 nucleotides: TGTGCCAGCAGTTTTCGGGGGAGGGATTACGAGCAGTACTTC.

This clone has just a few counts. V gene TRBV2 combines with J gene TRBJ1-1, with 8 bases fitting TRBD1. V lost 4 bases, J lost 4 bases, and 5 bases stayed unmatched. This CDR3 region has 14 residues. Germline V gene data show CDR1 as SNHLY and CDR2 as FYNNEI. CDR3 nucleotides: TGTGCCAGCAGTGGAGAGACAGGGGCCACTGAAGCTTTCTTT. Residues: CASSGETGATEAFF. Variable domain in full (rest from reference TRBV2 and TRBJ1-1): EPEVTQTPSHQVTQMGQEVILRCVPISNHLYFYWYRQILGQKVEFLVSFYNNEISEKSEIFDDQFSVERPDGSNFTLKIRSTKLEDSAMYFCASSGETGATEAFFGQGTRLTVV.

The gene calls are TRBV27 and TRBJ2-7; 10 bases map to TRBD1. CDR3 length: 16 residues. Germline trimming cut 4 bases from V and 1 base from J; bases unmatched to any gene: 7. CDR1 is MNHEY and CDR2 is SMNVEV in the germline V gene (reference sequence). CDR3 in DNA: TGTGCCAGCAGTTATCTCGGACAGGGGGGGTCCTACGAGCAGTACTTC. It translates to CASSYLGQGGSYEQYF.

CDR3 amino acids: CSVWEGMNTEAFF. The CDR3 region has the DNA TGCAGCGTTTGGGAAGGGATGAACACTGAAGCTTTCTTT. The rearrangement links TRBV29-1 to TRBJ1-1; unclear D gene. This CDR3 has 13 amino acids. V lost 5 bases to trimming and J lost 0 bases, with 10 bases between them. Germline V gene data show CDR1 as SQVTM and CDR2 as ANQGSEA. Looking up the rest from reference TRBV29-1 and TRBJ1-1 gives the full variable domain: SAVISQKPSRDICQRGTSLTIQCQVDSQVTMMFWYRQQPGQSLTLIATANQGSEATYESGFVIDKFPISRPNLTFSTLTVSNMSPEDSSIYLCSVWEGMNTEAFFGQGTRLTVV.

V and J are TRBV19 and TRBJ2-1; 9 bases map to TRBD1. The CDR3 sequence is 14 residues long. V lost 8 bases to trimming and J lost 4 bases; unmatched junction nucleotides: 6. The V gene's germline CDR1 is LNHDA and CDR2 SQIVND (reference sequence). The CDR3 region is CASGPGQGYNEQFF. The CDR3, as DNA: TGTGCCAGTGGGCCGGGACAGGGATACAATGAGCAGTTCTTC.

The chain couples TRBV11-2 to TRBJ2-1; D ambiguous. The V and J ends lost 5 bases and 10 bases respectively, with 12 bases between them. Germline assignment: CDR1 SGHAT and CDR2 FQNNGV. This CDR3 region has 12 residues. The CDR3 nucleotides read TGTGCCAGCAGCCCCGAGGTGGGGGAGCAGTTCTTC. It specifies CASSPEVGEQFF.

The V and J genes are TRBV7-9 and TRBJ2-2; the D is unclear. From germline, CDR1 is SEHNR and CDR2 FQNEAQ (reference sequence). This CDR3 has 16 amino acids. V lost 4 bases and J lost 3, with 15 bases in between. The CDR3 here is CASSWSIARDTGELFF. The CDR3 DNA follows: TGTGCCAGCAGCTGGTCCATAGCTCGGGACACCGGGGAGCTGTTTTTT.

This chain connects TRBV27 to TRBJ2-7; D may correspond to TRBD1 or TRBD2 (6 bases each). Germline CDR1 MNHEY, CDR2 SMNVEV (reference sequence). V lost 5 bases and J 3 bases, leaving 11 bases between the germline ends. The CDR3 is 13 amino acids. CDR3 in DNA: TGTGCCAGCAGTACCGGAGGGGGCTACGAGCAGTACTTC. Translation: CASSTGGGYEQYF.

This chain joins TRBV27 and TRBJ2-3, with 9 nucleotides matching TRBD1. V was pared by 5 bases and J by 2 bases, with 8 bases of the junction left unmatched. The CDR3 totals 16 residues. Germline-derived CDR1 and CDR2 are MNHEY and SMNVEV (reference sequence). The CDR3 region is CASSMLGTGHTDTQYF. CDR3 bases: TGTGCCAGCAGTATGCTAGGGACAGGGCACACAGATACGCAGTATTTT.

CDR3 protein: CASSFVGTVTMNTEAFF. CDR3 coding DNA: TGTGCCAGCAGTTTCGTGGGGACAGTCACTATGAACACTGAAGCTTTCTTT. The chain recombines TRBV28 with TRBJ1-1, with 7 nucleotides matching TRBD1. V was clipped by 3 bases and J by 0 bases; unmatched bases: 10. Germline assignment: CDR1 MDHEN and CDR2 SYDVKM. The CDR3 spans 17 residues.

The V and J genes are TRBV11-2 and TRBJ2-1; D is undetermined. Germline CDR1 SGHAT, CDR2 FQNNGV. Trimming shortened V by 3 bases and J by 2 bases, and 2 bases separated the two germline ends. The CDR3 is 12 amino acids. CDR3 sequence (DNA): TGTGCCAGCAGCTTCACCTACAATGAGCAGTTCTTC. Protein: CASSFTYNEQFF.

The rearrangement joins TRBV6-1 to TRBJ1-1, with a possible D match to TRBD1 (6 bases). This CDR3 contains 15 residues. Germline V lookup: CDR1 MNHNS, CDR2 SASEGT. V was shortened by 3 bases and J by 0 bases, with 11 bases between the two germline ends. CDR3 amino acids: CASSDRTALNTEAFF. CDR3 sequence (DNA): TGTGCCAGCAGTGACCGGACAGCGCTGAACACTGAAGCTTTCTTT.

J is TRBJ2-1 and V is TRBV4-1, with D possibly TRBD2 on 5 matching bases. V was trimmed by 6 bases and J by 6 bases, leaving 6 bases between them. The CDR3 loop spans 11 amino acids. Germline V gives CDR1 MGHRA, CDR2 YSYEKL. CDR3: CASREGNEQFF. The CDR3 nucleotides are TGCGCCAGCAGAGAGGGCAATGAGCAGTTCTTC.